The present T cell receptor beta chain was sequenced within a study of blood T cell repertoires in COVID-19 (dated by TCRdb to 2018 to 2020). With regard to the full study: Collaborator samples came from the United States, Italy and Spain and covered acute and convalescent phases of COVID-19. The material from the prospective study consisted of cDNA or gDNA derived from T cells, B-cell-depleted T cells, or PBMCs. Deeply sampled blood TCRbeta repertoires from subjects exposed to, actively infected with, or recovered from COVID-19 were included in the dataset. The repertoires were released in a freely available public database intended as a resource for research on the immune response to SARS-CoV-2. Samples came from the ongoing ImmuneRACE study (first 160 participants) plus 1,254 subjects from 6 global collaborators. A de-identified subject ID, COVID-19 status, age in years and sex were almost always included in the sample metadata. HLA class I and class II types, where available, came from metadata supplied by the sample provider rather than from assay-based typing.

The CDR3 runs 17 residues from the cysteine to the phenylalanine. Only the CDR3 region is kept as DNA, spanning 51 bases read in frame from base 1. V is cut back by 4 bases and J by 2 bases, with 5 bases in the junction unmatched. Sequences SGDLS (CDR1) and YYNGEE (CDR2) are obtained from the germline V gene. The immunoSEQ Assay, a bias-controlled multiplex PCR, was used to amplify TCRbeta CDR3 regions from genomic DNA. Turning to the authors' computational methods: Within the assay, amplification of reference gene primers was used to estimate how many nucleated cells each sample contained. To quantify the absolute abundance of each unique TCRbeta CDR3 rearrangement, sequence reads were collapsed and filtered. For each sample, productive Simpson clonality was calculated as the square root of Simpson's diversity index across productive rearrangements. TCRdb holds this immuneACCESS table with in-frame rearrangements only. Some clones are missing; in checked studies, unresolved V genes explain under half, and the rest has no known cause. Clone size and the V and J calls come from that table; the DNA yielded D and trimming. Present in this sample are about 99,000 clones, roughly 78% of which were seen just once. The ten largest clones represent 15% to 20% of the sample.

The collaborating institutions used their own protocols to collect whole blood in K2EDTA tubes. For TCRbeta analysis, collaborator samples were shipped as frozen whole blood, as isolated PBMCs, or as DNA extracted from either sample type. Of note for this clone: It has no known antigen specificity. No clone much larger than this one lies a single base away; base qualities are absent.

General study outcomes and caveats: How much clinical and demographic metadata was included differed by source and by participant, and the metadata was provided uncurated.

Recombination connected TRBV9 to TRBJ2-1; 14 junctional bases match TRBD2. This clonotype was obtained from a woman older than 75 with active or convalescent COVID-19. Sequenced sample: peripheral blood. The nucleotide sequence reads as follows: TGTGCCAGCAGCCCTGGACTAGCGGGAGGTACCTACAATGAGCAGTTCTTC. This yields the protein CASSPGLAGGTYNEQFF.